The T cell receptor beta chain described here comes from a study of T cell changes during pregnancy in multiple sclerosis. The germline V gene has CDR1 LGHNA and CDR2 YSLEER. V shed 0 bases and J shed 1 base, with 11 bases lying between them. The CDR3 totals 16 residues. Only in-frame clones appear in the TCRdb table, and some are missing; sequencing was by immunoSEQ multiplex PCR. This table has roughly 90,000 clones, under 95% appearing once. Source: peripheral blood, taken in the first trimester of pregnancy. The chain employs TRBV4-3 and TRBJ2-3; tentative D call: TRBD1 (5 bases). This clonotype was sampled from a female donor in good health, enrolled as a control in a pregnancy study. The DNA for the CDR3 is TGCGCCAGCAGCCAAGATCGACAGATCGGCACAGATACGCAGTATTTT. Translation gives CASSQDRQIGTDTQYF.